What follows describes a single TCR beta chain. Sequenced by immunoSEQ multiplex PCR; TCRdb stores in-frame clones only, minus some. The sample carries about 160,000 clones, 85% to 95% recorded once. This sample was taken from a study of blood T cell repertoires in COVID-19. Study context: Some COVID-19 samples were acute and others convalescent; all came from the United States, Italy and Spain.

The clonotype comes from a woman between 45 and 65 years old with acute or convalescent COVID-19. Specimen: peripheral blood.

This CDR3 is CASSPLGREAFF. CDR3 coding DNA: TGTGCCAGTAGTCCATTGGGGAGAGAAGCTTTCTTT. This rearrangement joins TRBV19 to TRBJ1-1; D unresolved. Germline CDR1 and CDR2: LNHDA and SQIVND (reference sequence). This CDR3 spans 12 amino acids. V lost 5 bases and J lost 8, with 12 bases in between.